The T cell receptor beta chain under discussion was sequenced for a study of CD8+CD57+ T cells in acquired aplastic anemia listed by TCRdb under 2018. Background on the whole study: DNA extracted from sorted CD4+ and CD8+ cells had a mean of approximately 3.3 ug, with a range of 0.2 to 27.4 ug. An average of about 10 million reads for CD4+ cells and around 11 million reads for CD8+ cells was obtained from healthy donor samples.

Regarding this clonotype: No cognate antigen has been identified for it. Base qualities are missing; no much larger clone stands one base away.

The CDR1 and CDR2 encoded by the germline V gene are MGHDK and SYGVNS. The V end loses 7 bases and the J end loses 4 bases, and a stretch of 7 bases separates them. Inclusive of the bounding cysteine and phenylalanine, the CDR3 is 11 residues long. The read is trimmed to its CDR3 DNA, 33 bases read in frame from base 1. TCR repertoires of sorted CD4+ and CD8+ blood T cells from severe aplastic anemia patients and healthy subjects were deep-sequenced in the study. Ficoll-Paque density gradient centrifugation was used to isolate peripheral blood mononuclear cells. Before DNA extraction, CD4+ and CD8+ T cells were sorted by FACS or by magnetic beads. TCR beta VDJ combination and CDR3 sequence profiling used genomic DNA as the template. An Illumina HiSeq 2000 was used for TCR repertoire sequencing. The study's processing was this. Repertoire assessment relied on Simpson's diversity index, CDR3 size and DJ length profiles, and TRBV/TRBJ rearrangement plots. The most abundant DNA sequence in the deep sequencing data was taken as the immunodominant clone. CDR3 amino acid sequences were checked for sharing across subjects and were also compared against the VDJdb database and published repertoires. Using fastp at Q25 and MiXCR, TCRdb reprocessed the public reads and kept productive beta chains. Rows with one shared CDR3 protein collapse into an entry with the most common genes and DNA. The V and J calls follow TCRdb's processing rather than the paper's. A total of fewer than 250,000 distinct CDR3 sequences appear in this sample, roughly 56% of them only once. The ten largest clones capture roughly 15% of the sample.

The investigation overall reported the following: Around 30 CD8+ CDR3 sequences were shared between patients and controls but appeared highly expressed in patients and within their immunodominant clones. CD8+ Simpson's diversity did not differ significantly between patients and healthy controls (P=0.060).

Recombination connected TRBV25-1 to TRBJ1-2; TRBD1 is a weak D gene call, 6 bases matching. Sequenced: sorted CD4+, CD8+, or CD8+CD57+ T cells (not recorded which) from PBMCs. The source is a human donor in good health, serving as a control. The sequenced DNA: TGTGCCAGCAAGGGGGTCTATGGCTACACCTTC. The encoded protein is CASKGVYGYTF.